The next 24 T cell receptor beta chains were all read from a single sample in a study of blood T cell repertoires in COVID-19. Clones were read by immunoSEQ multiplex PCR, and TCRdb kept only the in-frame ones, dropping some. The table records over 45,000 clones, about 90% of them present only once. The specimen sequenced was peripheral blood. The receptors were sampled from a man at least 80 years old in a cohort sampled during active COVID-19.

The sample holds one count of this clone. The chain links TRBV7-3 to TRBJ2-3; TRBD2 agrees at 13 bases. The CDR3 is 16 amino acids. V lost 5 bases to trimming and J lost 7 bases; unmatched junction nucleotides: 9. The germline V gene has CDR1 SGHTA and CDR2 FQGTGA. The CDR3 sequence: CASSELLAGGPNTQYF. The DNA for the CDR3 is TGTGCCAGCAGCGAGTTACTAGCGGGAGGGCCTAATACGCAGTATTTT.

V is TRBV19 and J is TRBJ1-2, with 11 bases identical to TRBD1. After removal of 6 bases from V and 5 bases from J, the junction contained 11 bases not matched to a gene. The CDR3 is made up of 16 amino acids. Germline CDR1 is LNHDA and CDR2 is SQIVND (reference sequence). The CDR3: CASRRTGGVSSYGYTF. The CDR3 region has the DNA TGTGCCAGTAGGCGGACAGGGGGCGTCTCTTCTTATGGCTACACCTTC.

CDR3 loop: CASSPKGGQGTDYGYTF. DNA for the CDR3: TGTGCCAGCAGCCCCAAGGGGGGACAGGGTACCGACTATGGCTACACCTTC. The chain employs TRBV7-9 and TRBJ1-2; 9 bases are a match to TRBD1. Trimming took 5 bases from V and 3 from J; bases not matched to a gene: 13. Germline CDR1 is SEHNR and CDR2 is FQNEAQ (reference sequence). The length of the CDR3 is 17 residues.

This chain uses TRBV2 with TRBJ2-5; maybe TRBD2 (7 bases). This CDR3 has 15 amino acids. Germline V lookup: CDR1 SNHLY, CDR2 FYNNEI. The V and J ends lost 7 bases and 1 base respectively, with 16 bases between them. CDR3 nucleotide sequence: TGTGCCAGCATGTATCGGGGGGCGGCCCAAGAGACCCAGTACTTC. Translating it yields CASMYRGAAQETQYF.

The chain uses TRBV19 and TRBJ1-5; 10 positions agree with TRBD1. This CDR3 is 17 amino acids long. The trim removed 4 bases at V and 7 bases at J, leaving 13 bases unmatched. The germline V gene has CDR1 LNHDA and CDR2 SQIVND (reference sequence). CDR3 coding DNA: TGTGCCAGTAGTACGGGGTCAGGACAGGGGGGGAACCAGCCCCAGCATTTT. This encodes CASSTGSGQGGNQPQHF.

The chain links TRBV11-1 to TRBJ2-2, with TRBD1 matching over 7 bases. Per the germline V gene, CDR1 is SGHAT and CDR2 is FQDESV (reference sequence). The V gene end was trimmed by 4 bases and the J gene end by 0 bases; junction bases not matched to a gene: 2. The CDR3 runs 15 residues. DNA for the CDR3: TGTGCCAGCAGCTCACAGGGGTCGAACACCGGGGAGCTGTTTTTT. Its translation: CASSSQGSNTGELFF.

This clone was observed a single time. The rearrangement links TRBV19 to TRBJ1-1, with 7 bases aligning to TRBD1. V lost 6 bases to trimming and J lost 2 bases; unmatched junction nucleotides: 9. This CDR3 has 15 amino acids. Germline CDR1 is LNHDA and CDR2 is SQIVND (reference sequence). Here the CDR3 reads CASSSWDRPNTEAFF. In nucleotides, the CDR3 is TGTGCCAGTAGCAGTTGGGACAGACCTAACACTGAAGCTTTCTTT.

V gene TRBV27 combines with J gene TRBJ1-2, with 8 bases aligning to TRBD1. Germline V CDR1 and CDR2: MNHEY, SMNVEV (reference sequence). V lost 4 bases to trimming and J lost 8 bases; unmatched junction nucleotides: 6. The CDR3 length is 13 residues. CDR3: CASSSGQGGGYTF. CDR3 DNA sequence: TGTGCCAGCAGTTCCGGACAGGGTGGCGGCTACACCTTC.

This clone appeared a few times. This sequence joins TRBV30 and TRBJ1-2; D is possibly TRBD1 (5 bases). Germline lookup yields CDR1 GTSNPN and CDR2 SVGIG (reference sequence). V was clipped by 2 bases and J by 5 bases, with 9 bases between them. The CDR3 totals 12 residues. The CDR3 region is CAWSPGGYGYTF. CDR3 nucleotide sequence: TGTGCCTGGAGTCCGGGGGGTTATGGCTACACCTTC.

CDR3 sequence (DNA): TGTGCCAGCAGCCGGACAGGGTACGAGCAGTACTTC. Translation: CASSRTGYEQYF. This chain joins TRBV7-6 and TRBJ2-7, with 8 bases matching TRBD1. Looked up from germline, CDR1 is SGHVS and CDR2 is FNYEAQ. With 5 bases clipped from V and 4 bases from J, the junction kept 1 base outside the gene matches. This CDR3 contains 12 residues. Full variable domain (rest looked up from reference TRBV7-6 and TRBJ2-7): GAGVSQSPRYKVTKRGQDVALRCDPISGHVSLYWYRQALGQGPEFLTYFNYEAQQDKSGLPNDRFSAERPEGSISTLTIQRTEQRDSAMYRCASSRTGYEQYFGPGTRLTVT.

This chain connects TRBV10-1 to TRBJ2-2; 13 positions match TRBD2. V lost 3 bases and J lost 6; bases outside the gene matches: 4. The V gene's germline CDR1 is WNHNN and CDR2 SYGVQD (reference sequence). This CDR3 has 16 amino acids. The CDR3 protein is CASSDQLAGGAGELFF. DNA for the CDR3: TGCGCCAGCAGTGACCAACTAGCGGGAGGGGCCGGGGAGCTGTTTTTT.

This sequence joins TRBV6-5 and TRBJ1-1; 8 nucleotides line up with TRBD1. Germline V gene sequence: CDR1 MNHEY, CDR2 SVGAGI. The CDR3 is made up of 13 amino acids. With 11 bases clipped from V and 1 base from J, the junction kept 6 bases outside the gene matches. The CDR3 here is CAGRTGKNTEAFF. The CDR3 region has the DNA TGTGCCGGACGGACAGGGAAGAACACTGAAGCTTTCTTT.

V usage is TRBV20-1 and J usage is TRBJ1-5; 9 bases agree with TRBD1. The trim removed 3 bases at V and 2 bases at J, leaving 8 bases unmatched. Germline CDR1 and CDR2: DFQATT and SNEGSKA (reference sequence). There are 16 residues in the CDR3. The CDR3 spells CSASGTGFGRNQPQHF. CDR3 DNA sequence: TGCAGTGCTAGTGGGACAGGGTTCGGGCGCAATCAGCCCCAGCATTTT.

The V and J genes are TRBV6-6 and TRBJ2-3, with 7 bases fitting TRBD2. Losses at the gene ends were 6 bases for V and 4 bases for J; bases not matched to a gene: 10. This CDR3 comprises 15 residues. The germline CDR1 and CDR2 sequences are MNHNY and SVGAGI (reference sequence). In DNA form, the CDR3 reads TGTGCCAGCAGAGAAACGGGAGGAGTGGCAGATACGCAGTATTTT. Protein: CASRETGGVADTQYF.

V and J are TRBV20-1 and TRBJ2-7, with D unclear. In germline, CDR1 is DFQATT, CDR2 SNEGSKA (reference sequence). This CDR3 comprises 11 residues. Trimming cost V 2 bases and J 7 bases, with 9 bases left between them. The CDR3 DNA sequence: TGCAGTGCTAGAATCTTGGAGGAGCAGTACTTC. This gives the protein CSARILEEQYF.

The V call is TRBV4-3, the J call TRBJ1-3; 7 nucleotides agree with TRBD1. CDR1 is LGHNA, CDR2 YSLEER, per germline. The CDR3 extends over 16 amino acids. The J segment lost 2 bases and the V segment lost 1 base, leaving 5 bases of the junction unmatched. CDR3 nucleotide sequence: TGCGCCAGCAGCCAAGCTCCAGGGGGAGCTGGAAACACCATATATTTT. It encodes CASSQAPGGAGNTIYF.

The V gene is TRBV11-2, the J gene TRBJ1-2; a possible D gene is TRBD1 (6 bases). Germline CDR1 and CDR2: SGHAT and FQNNGV. The V end was cut by 0 bases, the J end by 7 bases, with 15 bases between. CDR3 length: 15 residues. CDR3 region: CASSLDPGHGGGYTF. The CDR3 coding sequence is TGTGCCAGCAGCTTAGATCCGGGACATGGTGGTGGCTACACCTTC.

The V call is TRBV5-1, the J call TRBJ1-5; TRBD1 is a possible D gene (5 bases). The CDR3 loop spans 15 amino acids. Deletions cut 0 bases from V and 5 bases from J, with 12 bases between. Germline assignment: CDR1 SGHRS and CDR2 YFSETQ. CDR3 bases: TGCGCCAGCAGCTTGGTCCCAGGGCTGGATCAGCCCCAGCATTTT. Its translation is CASSLVPGLDQPQHF.

The genes are TRBV11-2 and TRBJ2-5; 8 nucleotides agree with TRBD2. The CDR3 has 17 amino acids. Germline CDR1 reads SGHAT; CDR2 reads FQNNGV. The J segment lost 5 bases and the V segment lost 2 bases, leaving 13 bases of the junction unmatched. In DNA, the CDR3 is TGTGCCAGCAGCTTATGGCTAGCGGGTGCCGGCGGGGAGACCCAGTACTTC. It codes for CASSLWLAGAGGETQYF.

The V call is TRBV18, the J call TRBJ1-1; a possible D gene is TRBD1 (5 bases). The germline V gene encodes CDR1 KGHSH and CDR2 LQKENI. Trimming removed 6 bases from V and 5 bases from J, with 25 bases in between. There are 17 residues in the CDR3. CDR3: CASSPGGAGVDGTEAFF. The CDR3 DNA reads as TGTGCCAGCTCCCCGGGTGGGGCAGGAGTTGATGGAACTGAAGCTTTCTTT.

The rearrangement uses TRBV11-2 and TRBJ1-3; D unresolved. Germline V lookup: CDR1 SGHAT, CDR2 FQNNGV. This CDR3 is 13 amino acids long. Trimming took off 3 bases at V and 11 bases at J, with 14 bases between the two ends. The CDR3: CASSFPGITAIYF. CDR3 DNA sequence: TGTGCCAGCAGCTTTCCCGGGATTACCGCCATATATTTT.

This clone was counted only a few times. This chain uses TRBV5-6 with TRBJ2-3; 7 nucleotides align to TRBD2. This CDR3 has 16 residues. Germline values: CDR1 SGHDT, CDR2 YYEEEE. V lost 0 bases, J lost 0 bases, and 4 bases stayed unmatched. CDR3 DNA: TGTGCCAGCAGCTTGGAACTAGCGTATAGCACAGATACGCAGTATTTT. It specifies CASSLELAYSTDTQYF.

This clone was detected a few times. J is TRBJ1-1 and V is TRBV19; the match to TRBD1 covers 8 bases. J was trimmed by 4 bases and V by 4 bases; bases with no gene match: 8. The CDR3 has 15 amino acids. Germline V gene lookup returns CDR1 LNHDA and CDR2 SQIVND (reference sequence). This CDR3 reads CASSTRTGLSTEAFF. CDR3 bases: TGTGCCAGTAGTACCCGGACAGGGTTGAGCACTGAAGCTTTCTTT.

This clone has a handful of counts. V is TRBV7-2 and J is TRBJ1-5, with TRBD1 identical over 12 bases. Germline CDR1 SGHTA, CDR2 FQGNSA. CDR3 length: 16 residues. The junction had 5 bases not matched to a gene; V was cut back by 1 base and J by 7 bases. The CDR3 DNA reads TGTGCCAGCAGCTTAGTTGGGACAGGGGGCCGGCAGCCCCAGCATTTT. As protein: CASSLVGTGGRQPQHF.